One and the same sample provided the 14 T cell receptor beta chains below, sequenced in a study of persistence of HIV-infected CD4 T cells. Anti-CD3/anti-CD28 beads served as a nonspecific positive control stimulus. Responding CD4+ T cells were sorted by upregulation of both CD40 ligand and CD69. This was the immunoSEQ version 4 assay in survey mode. Sequenced by immunoSEQ multiplex PCR; TCRdb stores in-frame clones only, minus some. The repertoire holds around 40,000 clones, with 88% as singletons. Antigens of these TCRs are unknown. The starting material was CD4+ T cells sorted from PBMCs after roughly 18-hour stimulation, obtained from a patient who received antiretroviral therapy. All receptors come from an adult woman with HIV who was CMV-seropositive.

The V gene is TRBV7-2, the J gene TRBJ2-7, with D unclear. Trimming stripped 2 bases from V and 0 bases from J, with 11 bases between. This CDR3 has 15 amino acids. Germline loops: CDR1 SGHTA, CDR2 FQGNSA. For the CDR3, the DNA is TGTGCCAGCAGCTTAACCGTTGGTAGCTCCTACGAGCAGTACTTC. It translates to CASSLTVGSSYEQYF. Variable domain in full (rest from reference TRBV7-2 and TRBJ2-7): GAGVSQSPSNKVTEKGKDVELRCDPISGHTALYWYRQSLGQGLEFLIYFQGNSAPDKSGLPSDRFSAERTGGSVSTLTIQRTQQEDSAVYLCASSLTVGSSYEQYFGPGTRLTVT.

The CDR3 protein is CASSLWRGGGGDTQYF. CDR3 DNA sequence: TGTGCCAGCAGCTTATGGCGGGGGGGCGGTGGGGATACGCAGTATTTT. The gene calls are TRBV7-2 and TRBJ2-3; TRBD2 matches 9 bases. The CDR3 consists of 16 residues. Germline CDR1 and CDR2: SGHTA and FQGNSA. Trimming took 2 bases from V and 6 from J; bases not matched to a gene: 9.

V gene TRBV2 combines with J gene TRBJ2-1; D may be TRBD1 or TRBD2 (5 bases each). V lost 3 bases, J lost 4 bases, and 16 bases lay in between. Germline CDR1 is SNHLY and CDR2 is FYNNEI. The CDR3 contains 16 residues. CDR3 region: CASSDSRGGSYNEQFF. In DNA form, the CDR3 reads TGTGCCAGCAGTGATTCTCGTGGGGGATCTTACAATGAGCAGTTCTTC.

This rearrangement joins TRBV14 to TRBJ2-7; no reliable D call. Between the trimmed V and J ends, which lost 4 bases and 0 bases, there was a span of 10 bases. Germline CDR1 is SGHDN and CDR2 is FVKESK. The CDR3 is made up of 14 amino acids. The CDR3 reads CASSPSALSYEQYV. The CDR3 nucleotides read TGTGCCAGCAGCCCGTCGGCCCTCTCCTACGAGCAGTACGTC.

This chain links TRBV5-6 with TRBJ1-1; D unclear. The length of the CDR3 is 12 residues. Germline V gives CDR1 SGHDT, CDR2 YYEEEE. The V end lost 3 bases, the J end lost 1 base, and 4 bases lay between the germline ends. The CDR3 protein is CASSSANTEAFF. The CDR3 DNA reads as TGTGCCAGCAGCTCAGCGAACACTGAAGCTTTCTTT.

V usage is TRBV4-1 and J usage is TRBJ2-1; no firm D call. V gave up 1 base and J gave up 10 bases, with 11 bases separating them. This CDR3 is built from 13 residues. Germline CDR1 MGHRA, CDR2 YSYEKL. CDR3 nucleotides: TGCGCCAGCAGCCAAGGGGGATTCGGGGAGCAGTTCTTC. Translation: CASSQGGFGEQFF.

Regarding this clone: The germline gene is not matched at one end of the junction; a read error may be the cause. The chain links TRBV24-1 to TRBJ1-2, with 7 positions matching TRBD1. CDR1 is KGHDR, CDR2 SFDVKD, per germline. The CDR3 sequence is 12 residues long. The CDR3 sequence: CATSDPGQRYSF. CDR3 sequence (DNA): TGTGCCACCAGTGATCCGGGACAGCGTTATTCCTTC.

The CDR3 loop is CATSDPTSGGTDTQYF. CDR3 sequence (DNA): TGTGCCACCAGTGACCCTACTAGCGGGGGCACAGATACGCAGTATTTT. The chain links TRBV24-1 to TRBJ2-3; 10 bases map to TRBD2. Trimming cost V 4 bases and J 1 base; bases outside gene matches: 4. Germline lookup yields CDR1 KGHDR and CDR2 SFDVKD. This CDR3 is built from 16 residues.

The gene calls are TRBV9 and TRBJ2-7, with no clear D. This CDR3 is 11 amino acids long. The V and J ends lost 0 bases and 5 bases respectively, with 3 bases between them. The germline V gene has CDR1 SGDLS and CDR2 YYNGEE. In nucleotides, the CDR3 is TGTGCCAGCAGCGTAGCGGACGAGCAGTACTTC. It yields the protein CASSVADEQYF.

The V call is TRBV3-1 (or the pseudogene TRBV3-2), the J call TRBJ1-2, with D perhaps TRBD1 (5 bases). Germline CDR1 and CDR2: LGHDT and YNNKEL (reference sequence). Between the trimmed V and J ends, which lost 5 bases and 2 bases, there was a span of 15 bases. The CDR3 has 15 amino acids. The CDR3 bases are TGTGCCAGCAGCTTAAGGTCCGGGACGAACTATGGCTACACCTTC. This sequence encodes CASSLRSGTNYGYTF.

The count of this clone is one. The chain has TRBV12-3 or TRBV12-4 and TRBJ2-1; D is uncertain. Trimming stripped 5 bases from V and 3 bases from J, with 8 bases between. The CDR3 has 13 residues. This CDR3 is CASSTGRYNEQFF. CDR3 sequence (DNA): TGTGCCAGCAGTACGGGCCGCTACAATGAGCAGTTCTTC.

This clone was seen once. The chain employs TRBV25-1 and TRBJ1-5; D gene ambiguous. Germline CDR1 MGHDK, CDR2 SYGVNS. V gave up 3 bases and J gave up 10 bases, with 16 bases separating them. The CDR3 loop spans 14 amino acids. This CDR3 reads CASSDSGSTSPQHF. CDR3 DNA: TGTGCCAGCAGTGACTCTGGGTCCACATCCCCCCAGCATTTT.

The chain couples TRBV19 to TRBJ1-1; D gene uncertain. V lost 3 bases and J 1 base, leaving 9 bases between the germline ends. This CDR3 comprises 14 residues. The germline gives CDR1 LNHDA, CDR2 SQIVND (reference sequence). CDR3 DNA: TGTGCCAGTAGTATTGAATCGAGGAACACTGAAGCTTTCTTT. It encodes CASSIESRNTEAFF.

The chain combines TRBV6-5 with TRBJ1-1; D gene unclear. The germline CDR1 and CDR2 sequences are MNHEY and SVGAGI. Trimming removed 6 bases at V and 3 bases at J, with 14 bases between. The CDR3 length is 14 residues. For the CDR3, the DNA is TGTGCCAGCAGAGCATCCCCGATGGACACTGAAGCTTTCTTT. Translated: CASRASPMDTEAFF.